The 16 T cell receptor beta chains given below trace back to one sample, sequenced in a study of graft-versus-host responses after intestinal transplantation (dated by TCRdb to the early 2020s). Library prep was done by the immunoSEQ multiplex PCR assay. What TCRdb holds here is the immuneACCESS table cut down to in-frame rearrangements. Part of the clones is not present; checked against another copy, under half of the missing clones reflect an unresolved V gene, and the others are unexplained. For this sample the table gives 99,000 or so clones, of which about 82% were detected only once. 1.4% of the sample is in the top ten clones. The sequenced sample was PBMCs, obtained 255 days after intestinal transplant. All receptors derive from a human patient who received an intestinal transplant, so some T cells may come from the graft donor.

The rearrangement joins TRBV9 to TRBJ1-4; 8 bases fit TRBD1. The CDR3 loop spans 16 amino acids. Germline CDR1 is SGDLS and CDR2 is YYNGEE. Trimming cost V 0 bases and J 8 bases; bases outside gene matches: 9. CDR3 DNA: TGTGCCAGCAGCGTAGGACAGGGGCAGAATTGGGAAAAACTGTTTTTT. This gives the protein CASSVGQGQNWEKLFF. Full variable domain (rest looked up from reference TRBV9 and TRBJ1-4): DSGVTQTPKHLITATGQRVTLRCSPRSGDLSVYWYQQSLDQGLQFLIQYYNGEERAKGNILERFSAQQFPDLHSELNLSSLELGDSALYFCASSVGQGQNWEKLFFGSGTQLSVL.

This clone was picked up one time. This chain connects TRBV30 to TRBJ2-2, with 8 bases identical to TRBD1. This CDR3 is built from 15 residues. V lost 5 bases and J lost 3; bases outside the gene matches: 8. CDR1 and CDR2 (germline): GTSNPN, SVGIG (reference sequence). In nucleotides, the CDR3 is TGTGCCTGGTCGGGGACAGGAGGTTACACCGGGGAGCTGTTTTTT. As protein: CAWSGTGGYTGELFF.

The chain uses TRBV10-2 and TRBJ2-5; D ambiguous. Germline V lookup: CDR1 WSHSY, CDR2 SAAADI. V lost 2 bases and J 1 base, leaving 5 bases between the germline ends. The length of the CDR3 is 13 residues. The CDR3: CASSEAIQETQYF. The DNA for the CDR3 is TGCGCCAGCAGTGAGGCCATCCAAGAGACCCAGTACTTC.

This clone was counted only a few times. Within the sample, other DNA sequences also encode this same CDR3. The chain recombines TRBV5-4 with TRBJ2-7; possible D gene TRBD1, 5 bases. CDR1 SGHNT and CDR2 YYREEE come from the germline V gene (reference sequence). The CDR3 length is 14 residues. V was shortened by 4 bases and J by 3 bases, with 14 bases between the two germline ends. In DNA form, the CDR3 reads TGTGCCAGCAGCCCGATTGACAGCCTCTACGAGCAGTACTTC. Its translation: CASSPIDSLYEQYF.

V and J are TRBV6-5 and TRBJ1-1; TRBD1 might be the D (5 bases). This CDR3 has 13 residues. Trimming took 0 bases from V and 6 from J, leaving 8 bases between them. The germline gives CDR1 MNHEY, CDR2 SVGAGI. The DNA for the CDR3 is TGTGCCAGCAGTTACTCGGGGGTCTCTGAAGCTTTCTTT. Translated, it gives CASSYSGVSEAFF.

The gene calls are TRBV5-6 and TRBJ2-5; 9 positions agree with TRBD2. CDR1 and CDR2 from the germline V gene are SGHDT and YYEEEE. The J segment lost 3 bases and the V segment lost 6 bases, leaving 3 bases of the junction unmatched. The CDR3 runs to 13 residues. The CDR3 protein is CASTRTSEETQYF. CDR3 coding DNA: TGTGCCAGCACCAGGACTAGCGAAGAGACCCAGTACTTC.

This clone was counted once. The V call is TRBV29-1, the J call TRBJ2-7, with 13 bases that match TRBD2. Unmatched junction bases numbered 2, after V lost 3 bases and J lost 0 bases. This CDR3 region has 15 residues. Germline assignment: CDR1 SQVTM and CDR2 ANQGSEA. In DNA form, the CDR3 reads TGCAGCGTTGAGACTAGCGGGGGGAGCTCCTACGAGCAGTACTTC. Encoded protein: CSVETSGGSSYEQYF.

J is TRBJ2-2 and V is TRBV6-4, with 9 nucleotides matching TRBD1. Germline V gene sequence: CDR1 MRHNA, CDR2 SNTAGT. CDR3 length: 14 residues. V gave up 8 bases and J gave up 3 bases; unmatched junction bases: 4. CDR3 DNA sequence: TGTGCCAGCGCTAGGACAGGGGACACCGGGGAGCTGTTTTTT. As protein: CASARTGDTGELFF.

This chain uses TRBV27 with TRBJ1-5; D might be TRBD1 (6 bases). The CDR3 covers 16 residues. Germline CDR1 and CDR2: MNHEY and SMNVEV (reference sequence). Trimming removed 0 bases from V and 7 bases from J, with 16 bases in between. The CDR3 loop is CASSLSGGGGRQPQHF. The CDR3 DNA reads as TGTGCCAGCAGTTTATCGGGTGGGGGGGGCCGCCAGCCCCAGCATTTT.

With regard to this clone: Other DNA sequences of this sample code for an identical CDR3. V usage is TRBV4-1 and J usage is TRBJ1-2, with TRBD1 as a possible D gene (5 bases). The ends were cut back, 1 base at V and 7 bases at J, with 16 bases in the middle. The CDR3 spans 15 residues. CDR1 and CDR2 (germline): MGHRA, YSYEKL. The CDR3 DNA is TGCGCCAGCAGCCAAGTTTTTTTACAGGAGGGTGGCTACACCTTC. Translated: CASSQVFLQEGGYTF.

V usage is TRBV28 and J usage is TRBJ2-1; D is ambiguous. CDR3 size: 18 residues. The germline V gene encodes CDR1 MDHEN and CDR2 SYDVKM. Trimming cost V 4 bases and J 6 bases, with 25 bases left between them. CDR3 sequence reads: CASSSPGGAPRSLNEQFF. CDR3 coding DNA: TGTGCCAGCAGTTCCCCGGGTGGTGCCCCCCGCTCGCTCAATGAGCAGTTCTTC.

The chain couples TRBV19 to TRBJ1-2; D might be TRBD1 (5 bases). The CDR3 extends over 17 amino acids. V lost 5 bases and J lost 8, with 27 bases in between. CDR1 LNHDA and CDR2 SQIVND come from the germline V gene (reference sequence). CDR3 region: CASSPPDGGYGKSGYTF. The CDR3 bases are TGTGCCAGTAGTCCCCCGGACGGGGGGTATGGGAAATCCGGCTACACCTTC.

The chain is built from TRBV7-9 and TRBJ2-5; unclear D gene. CDR3 size: 14 residues. V was pared by 2 bases and J by 2 bases, with 9 bases between. The germline CDR1 and CDR2 sequences are SEHNR and FQNEAQ (reference sequence). CDR3 nucleotide sequence: TGTGCCAGCAGCTTAAAAGGCCAGCAAGAGACCCAGTACTTC. Protein sequence: CASSLKGQQETQYF.

The CDR3 DNA sequence: TGTGCCAGCAGCTTAGAACGGGGCCGTTACAATGAGCAGTTCTTC. Translating gives CASSLERGRYNEQFF. V usage is TRBV11-2 and J usage is TRBJ2-1; the D gene could be TRBD1 or TRBD2 (5 bases each). The germline gives CDR1 SGHAT, CDR2 FQNNGV. The CDR3 runs 15 residues. The ends were cut back, 0 bases at V and 4 bases at J, with 10 bases in the middle.

This clone was counted a single time. Other DNA sequences of this sample code for an identical CDR3. V gene TRBV9 combines with J gene TRBJ2-1, with a tentative D call TRBD2 (5 bases). The length of the CDR3 is 15 residues. Trimming pared 0 bases from V and 4 bases from J, leaving 11 bases between. Looked up from germline, CDR1 is SGDLS and CDR2 is YYNGEE. CDR3 sequence: CASSVGSAAYNEQFF. CDR3 bases: TGTGCCAGCAGCGTAGGGTCAGCGGCGTACAATGAGCAGTTCTTC.

This clone appeared a single time. The chain has TRBV5-1 and TRBJ1-2; 7 nucleotides agree with TRBD1. The CDR3 spans 15 residues. V trimming: 5 bases; J trimming: 7 bases; junction bases outside the gene matches: 14. Germline lookup yields CDR1 SGHRS and CDR2 YFSETQ. The CDR3 protein is CASSETRGLPVGYTF. For the CDR3, the DNA is TGCGCCAGCAGTGAAACAAGGGGGCTTCCCGTTGGCTACACCTTC. The variable domain in full, with the rest retrieved from reference TRBV5-1 and TRBJ1-2, is KAGVTQTPRYLIKTRGQQVTLSCSPISGHRSVSWYQQTPGQGLQFLFEYFSETQRNKGNFPGRFSGRQFSNSRSEMNVSTLELGDSALYLCASSETRGLPVGYTFGSGTRLTVV.